These 22 T cell receptor beta chains were sequenced from one sample in a study of response to subunit inactivated influenza vaccine. TCRdb reprocessed the RT-PCR reads with MiXCR, giving one entry per CDR3 protein. The repertoire holds roughly 670,000 distinct CDR3 sequences, with around 15% as singletons. The sequences come from PBMCs from blood, collected less than 15 days before vaccination. The receptor set was obtained from a man in his fifties who received an inactivated influenza vaccine.

In its sample, this clonotype was seen once. The chain uses TRBV19 and TRBJ2-1, with 8 bases aligning to TRBD2. Germline values: CDR1 LNHDA, CDR2 SQIVND (reference sequence). The CDR3 length is 13 residues. V lost 4 bases and J lost 8; bases outside the gene matches: 4. The CDR3 reads CASSNSGRDEQFF. The DNA for the CDR3 is TGTGCCAGTAGTAATTCCGGGAGGGATGAGCAGTTCTTC.

V is TRBV12-3 or TRBV12-4 and J is TRBJ2-3; a possible D gene is TRBD2 (5 bases). The CDR3 runs 15 residues. Trimming left V 3 bases short and J 6 bases short, with 16 bases between. The CDR3 protein is CASSFLTIAWDTQYF. As DNA, the CDR3 is TGTGCCAGCAGTTTTCTGACAATAGCGTGGGATACGCAGTATTTT.

The DNA for the CDR3 is TGTGCCAGCAGCACCGGGACAGGGGGGACCTACGAGCAGTACTTC. It specifies CASSTGTGGTYEQYF. The V and J genes are TRBV9 and TRBJ2-7; 11 positions agree with TRBD1. This CDR3 is built from 15 residues. Germline CDR1 reads SGDLS; CDR2 reads YYNGEE. Trimming at V came to 4 bases and at J to 2 bases, leaving 5 bases not matched to a gene.

This rearrangement joins TRBV6-5 to TRBJ1-5; a possible D gene is TRBD1 (6 bases). This CDR3 spans 16 amino acids. Trimming removed 6 bases at V and 0 bases at J, with 15 bases between. Germline V gene sequence: CDR1 MNHEY, CDR2 SVGAGI. CDR3 protein: CASSLTQGNSNQPQHF. The CDR3 DNA follows: TGTGCCAGCAGCCTCACTCAGGGGAATAGCAATCAGCCCCAGCATTTT.

This clonotype was seen repeatedly, ten times or more. The V call is TRBV12-3 or TRBV12-4, the J call TRBJ1-4; TRBD1 agrees at 7 bases. This CDR3 region has 16 residues. Trimming cost V 6 bases and J 8 bases; bases outside gene matches: 15. Written as DNA, the CDR3 is TGTGCCAGCAGACATGACAGGGTCGGACGGAAAGAAAAACTGTTTTTT. The encoded protein is CASRHDRVGRKEKLFF.

This clonotype has more than one count but fewer than ten. The V and J genes are TRBV3-1 and TRBJ1-1; 7 nucleotides line up with TRBD1. The CDR3 sequence is 11 residues long. Germline-derived CDR1 and CDR2 are LGHDT and YNNKEL (reference sequence). Losses at the gene ends were 8 bases for V and 5 bases for J; bases not matched to a gene: 2. CDR3 sequence: CASQGGTEAFF. In DNA, the CDR3 is TGTGCCAGCCAGGGGGGAACTGAAGCTTTCTTT.

In its sample, this clonotype was seen a few times. A read error is possible here, since a much larger clone lies one base away. The CDR3 loop reads CARKIRGHNQPQHF. CDR3 bases: TGTGCCAGAAAAATCAGGGGACACAATCAGCCCCAGCATTTT. The chain combines TRBV12-3 or TRBV12-4 with TRBJ1-5, with a possible D match to TRBD1 (6 bases). The V gene lost 9 bases and the J gene lost 3 bases, with 15 bases spanning the gap. The CDR3 covers 14 residues.

CDR3 amino acids: CASRGSARYGYTF. In DNA, the CDR3 is TGTGCCAGCAGGGGTTCAGCACGCTATGGCTACACCTTC. The gene calls are TRBV6-2 or TRBV6-3 and TRBJ1-2; D remains ambiguous. Per germline, CDR1 MNHEY and CDR2 SVGEGT. Trimming removed 6 bases at V and 4 bases at J, with 12 bases between. CDR3 length: 13 residues.

V is TRBV5-1 and J is TRBJ2-5, with a weak D call TRBD1 (5 bases). Trimming pared 4 bases from V and 4 bases from J, leaving 20 bases between. The CDR3 has 16 residues. The germline gives CDR1 SGHRS, CDR2 YFSETQ. Written as DNA, the CDR3 is TGCGCCAGCAGCCGCCAAAGTGGGGCGACCGGAGAGACCCAGTACTTC. Protein: CASSRQSGATGETQYF. Variable domain in full (rest from reference TRBV5-1 and TRBJ2-5): KAGVTQTPRYLIKTRGQQVTLSCSPISGHRSVSWYQQTPGQGLQFLFEYFSETQRNKGNFPGRFSGRQFSNSRSEMNVSTLELGDSALYLCASSRQSGATGETQYFGPGTRLLVL.

The gene calls are TRBV4-1 and TRBJ2-1; the D is unclear. Germline assignment: CDR1 MGHRA and CDR2 YSYEKL. The V and J ends lost 2 bases and 3 bases respectively, with 14 bases between them. The CDR3 consists of 16 residues. The CDR3 loop reads CASSQKIQEYYNEQFF. The CDR3 region has the DNA TGCGCCAGCAGCCAAAAGATCCAGGAGTACTACAATGAGCAGTTCTTC.

This clonotype has a handful of counts. The gene calls are TRBV4-1 and TRBJ2-1; 7 positions match TRBD2. CDR1 and CDR2 from the germline V gene are MGHRA and YSYEKL. V shed 1 base, J shed 2 bases, and the junction held 5 bases outside the gene matches. The CDR3 covers 16 residues. Here the CDR3 DNA reads TGCGCCAGCAGCCAAGCCCCTAGCGGAACCTACAATGAGCAGTTCTTC. Translating it yields CASSQAPSGTYNEQFF.

This clonotype was observed many times. At one of its ends the junction is not consistent with the germline gene, which may arise from a read error. The rearrangement joins TRBV3-1 to TRBJ2-7; D is possibly TRBD1 or TRBD2 (5 bases each). The CDR3 is made up of 14 amino acids. Germline CDR1 and CDR2: LGHDT and YNNKEL (reference sequence). CDR3 bases: TGCGCCAGCAGCCAAGGGACGGGTCCCTACGAGCAGTACTTC. Its translation: CASSQGTGPYEQYF.

The chain recombines TRBV20-1 with TRBJ2-1; 12 bases agree with TRBD2. Unmatched junction bases numbered 7, after V lost 5 bases and J lost 8 bases. The CDR3 totals 14 residues. Germline CDR1 reads DFQATT; CDR2 reads SNEGSKA (reference sequence). CDR3 sequence (DNA): TGCAGTGCTCCTAGCGGGAGGGGAGTCCATGAGCAGTTCTTC. It codes for CSAPSGRGVHEQFF.

This rearrangement joins TRBV7-2 to TRBJ2-5; possibly TRBD2 for D (7 bases). This CDR3 is 13 amino acids long. Germline V gene data show CDR1 as SGHTA and CDR2 as FQGNSA. V was pared by 8 bases and J by 5 bases, with 15 bases between. DNA for the CDR3: TGTGCCAGCGGGCGGGGGACAAGGGAGACCCAGTACTTC. Encoded protein: CASGRGTRETQYF.

This clonotype was counted only a few times. CDR3 residues: CAISGGQGAYEQYF. DNA for the CDR3: TGTGCCATCAGTGGTGGACAGGGGGCCTACGAGCAGTACTTC. The genes are TRBV10-3 and TRBJ2-7, with 10 nucleotides matching TRBD1. The CDR3 contains 14 residues. Germline V gene lookup returns CDR1 ENHRY and CDR2 SYGVKD. V was pared by 4 bases and J by 2 bases, with 2 bases of the junction left unmatched.

This chain joins TRBV4-3 and TRBJ1-1, with TRBD1 matching 9 bases. With 5 bases clipped from V and 5 bases from J, the junction kept 9 bases outside the gene matches. Germline assignment: CDR1 LGHNA and CDR2 YSLEER. The CDR3 sequence is 15 residues long. CDR3 in amino acids: CASSKGQGLSTEAFF. In DNA form, the CDR3 reads TGCGCCAGCAGCAAGGGACAGGGCTTATCGACTGAAGCTTTCTTT.

This clonotype was seen many times. This rearrangement joins TRBV11-3 to TRBJ2-5, with TRBD1 as a possible D gene (6 bases). CDR1 and CDR2 from the germline V gene are SGHNT and YENEEA. V was trimmed by 2 bases and J by 3 bases, leaving 7 bases between them. This CDR3 contains 13 residues. CDR3 in amino acids: CASSLTGKETQYF. In nucleotides, the CDR3 is TGTGCCAGCAGCTTAACAGGGAAAGAGACCCAGTACTTC.

The table lists this clonotype with a few counts. The J gene is TRBJ1-4, the V gene TRBV11-1, with 8 bases identical to TRBD1. CDR1 is SGHAT and CDR2 is FQDESV in the germline V gene (reference sequence). The junction had 17 bases not matched to a gene; V was cut back by 5 bases and J by 0 bases. The length of the CDR3 is 20 residues. CDR3 protein: CASSPRNRGADFATNEKLFF. The CDR3 DNA follows: TGTGCCAGCAGCCCTCGGAACAGGGGGGCGGATTTTGCAACTAATGAAAAACTGTTTTTT.

The J gene is TRBJ2-7, the V gene TRBV12-3 or TRBV12-4, with 12 bases fitting TRBD1. V lost 5 bases, J lost 4 bases, and 15 bases stayed unmatched. This CDR3 has 18 amino acids. The CDR3 sequence: CASSEPGQGARYFYEQYF. The CDR3 nucleotides read TGTGCCAGCAGTGAACCGGGACAGGGGGCCCGGTACTTTTACGAGCAGTACTTC.

This clonotype was recorded at least ten times. The genes are TRBV11-1 and TRBJ2-1; D call uncertain. Germline CDR1 reads SGHAT; CDR2 reads FQDESV (reference sequence). CDR3 size: 11 residues. Trimming cost V 5 bases and J 7 bases, with 6 bases left between them. CDR3 protein: CASSTENEQFF. As DNA, the CDR3 is TGTGCCAGCAGCACCGAGAATGAGCAGTTCTTC.

This clonotype was detected a few times. The V gene is TRBV6-1, the J gene TRBJ2-1, with D possibly TRBD1 on 6 matching bases. CDR1 is MNHNS and CDR2 is SASEGT in the germline V gene. The CDR3 consists of 15 residues. V lost 2 bases and J 9 bases, leaving 17 bases between the germline ends. Written as DNA, the CDR3 is TGTGCCAGCAGTGAACCTGACAGGATCCTCGGTGAGCAGTTCTTC. As protein: CASSEPDRILGEQFF.

This chain links TRBV3-1 with TRBJ2-1; 7 bases map to TRBD2. The germline V gene encodes CDR1 LGHDT and CDR2 YNNKEL (reference sequence). CDR3 length: 19 residues. With 1 base clipped from V and 0 bases from J, the junction kept 12 bases outside the gene matches. CDR3 residues: CASSQVTGRAGLSYNEQFF. The CDR3 coding sequence is TGTGCCAGCAGCCAAGTCACGGGGAGGGCGGGACTCTCCTACAATGAGCAGTTCTTC.